The TCR beta chain described here comes from a study of spatial heterogeneity in lung cancer. The germline V gene has CDR1 MDHEN and CDR2 SYDVKM. This CDR3 spans 13 amino acids. Trimming removed 4 bases from V and 8 bases from J, with 11 bases in between. Time point noted: sample taken at primary tumor resection. About this clonotype: Its specificity is not known.

General study points: In tumors, expanded intratumoral alpha and beta TCR counts tracked mutation counts.

TCRdb reprocessed the 5' RACE reads with MiXCR, giving one entry per CDR3 protein. Altogether about 9,700 distinct CDR3 sequences are present, 8.7% being singletons, with the ten largest covering over 10%. The receptor was derived from a female donor with early-stage non-small cell lung cancer. V is TRBV28 and J is TRBJ1-4, with D unresolved. The sample was lung tumor tissue, taken at surgery. CDR3 sequence: CASSSRRGEKLFF. CDR3 in DNA: TGTGCCAGCAGTTCCCGAAGAGGGGAAAAACTGTTTTTT. Using reference TRBV28 and TRBJ1-4 for the parts outside the CDR3, the full variable domain is DVKVTQSSRYLVKRTGEKVFLECVQDMDHENMFWYRQDPGLGLRLIYFSYDVKMKEKGDIPEGYSVSREKKERFSLILESASTNQTSMYLCASSSRRGEKLFFGSGTQLSVL.